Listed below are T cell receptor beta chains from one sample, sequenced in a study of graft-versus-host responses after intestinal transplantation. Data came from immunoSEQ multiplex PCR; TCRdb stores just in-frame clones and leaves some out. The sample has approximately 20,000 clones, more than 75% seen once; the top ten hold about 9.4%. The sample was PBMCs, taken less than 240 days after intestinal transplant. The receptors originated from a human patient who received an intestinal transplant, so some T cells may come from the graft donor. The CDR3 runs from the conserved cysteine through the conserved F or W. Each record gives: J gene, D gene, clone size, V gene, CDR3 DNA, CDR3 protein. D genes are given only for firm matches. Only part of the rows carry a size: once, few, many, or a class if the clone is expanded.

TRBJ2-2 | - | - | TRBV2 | TGTGCCGTTACAAGGGGTTCCTACACCGGGGAGCTGTTTTTT | CAVTRGSYTGELFF
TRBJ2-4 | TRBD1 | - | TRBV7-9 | TGTGCCAGCAGTCCGGACAGGGGAGCCAAAAACATTCAGTACTTC | CASSPDRGAKNIQYF
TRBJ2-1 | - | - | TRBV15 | TGTGCCACCAGCAGAGAAGACAGTTTCAATGAGCAGTTCTTC | CATSREDSFNEQFF
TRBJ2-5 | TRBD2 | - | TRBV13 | TGTGCCAGCAGCTTTATTGCGGGGGGGCCGGAGACCCAGTACTTC | CASSFIAGGPETQYF
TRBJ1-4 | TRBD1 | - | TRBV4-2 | TGTGCCAGCAGCCAAGGGGGGACAGTTGGAGAAAAACTGTTTTTT | CASSQGGTVGEKLFF
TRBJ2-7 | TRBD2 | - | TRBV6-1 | TGTGCCAGCAGCCATCAGCGGGACGGCGGCCTAGTGCAGTACTTC | CASSHQRDGGLVQYF
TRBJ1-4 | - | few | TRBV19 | TGTGCCAGTAATTCGGCTACAACTAATGAAAAACTGTTTTTT | CASNSATTNEKLFF
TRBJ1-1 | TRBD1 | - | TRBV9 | TGTGCCAGCAGCGCCCAGGGGGTCACTGAAGCTTTCTTT | CASSAQGVTEAFF
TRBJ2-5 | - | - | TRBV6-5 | TGTGCCAGCGAACGGGAAGAGACCCAGTACTTC | CASEREETQYF
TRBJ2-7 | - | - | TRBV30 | TGTGCCTGGGGGAGGCCAGTGCCTTTCGGCTACGAGCAGTACTTC | CAWGRPVPFGYEQYF
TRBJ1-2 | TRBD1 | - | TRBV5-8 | TGTGCCAGCAGCTTGGGGGACAGACCTAACTATGGCTACACCTTC | CASSLGDRPNYGYTF
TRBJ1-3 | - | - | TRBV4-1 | TGCGCCAGCAGCCATTGGACACCTGGAAACACCATATATTTT | CASSHWTPGNTIYF
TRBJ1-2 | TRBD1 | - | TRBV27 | TGTGCCAGCAGTTTCGGGACAGGGGAAGGCTACACCTTC | CASSFGTGEGYTF